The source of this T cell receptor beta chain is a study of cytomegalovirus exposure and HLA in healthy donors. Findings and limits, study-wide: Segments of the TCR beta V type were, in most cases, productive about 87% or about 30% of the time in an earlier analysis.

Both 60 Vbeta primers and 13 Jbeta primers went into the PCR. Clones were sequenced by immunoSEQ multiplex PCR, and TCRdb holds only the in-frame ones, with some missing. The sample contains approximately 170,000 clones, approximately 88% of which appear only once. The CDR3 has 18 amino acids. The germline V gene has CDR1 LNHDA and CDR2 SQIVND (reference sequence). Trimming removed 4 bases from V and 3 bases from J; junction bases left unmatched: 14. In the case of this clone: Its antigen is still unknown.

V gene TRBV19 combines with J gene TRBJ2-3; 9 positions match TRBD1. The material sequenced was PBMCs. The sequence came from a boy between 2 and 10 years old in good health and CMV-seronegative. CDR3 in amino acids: CASSRRAQTGGQTDTQYF. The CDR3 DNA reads TGTGCCAGTAGTAGACGGGCCCAAACAGGGGGCCAAACAGATACGCAGTATTTT.